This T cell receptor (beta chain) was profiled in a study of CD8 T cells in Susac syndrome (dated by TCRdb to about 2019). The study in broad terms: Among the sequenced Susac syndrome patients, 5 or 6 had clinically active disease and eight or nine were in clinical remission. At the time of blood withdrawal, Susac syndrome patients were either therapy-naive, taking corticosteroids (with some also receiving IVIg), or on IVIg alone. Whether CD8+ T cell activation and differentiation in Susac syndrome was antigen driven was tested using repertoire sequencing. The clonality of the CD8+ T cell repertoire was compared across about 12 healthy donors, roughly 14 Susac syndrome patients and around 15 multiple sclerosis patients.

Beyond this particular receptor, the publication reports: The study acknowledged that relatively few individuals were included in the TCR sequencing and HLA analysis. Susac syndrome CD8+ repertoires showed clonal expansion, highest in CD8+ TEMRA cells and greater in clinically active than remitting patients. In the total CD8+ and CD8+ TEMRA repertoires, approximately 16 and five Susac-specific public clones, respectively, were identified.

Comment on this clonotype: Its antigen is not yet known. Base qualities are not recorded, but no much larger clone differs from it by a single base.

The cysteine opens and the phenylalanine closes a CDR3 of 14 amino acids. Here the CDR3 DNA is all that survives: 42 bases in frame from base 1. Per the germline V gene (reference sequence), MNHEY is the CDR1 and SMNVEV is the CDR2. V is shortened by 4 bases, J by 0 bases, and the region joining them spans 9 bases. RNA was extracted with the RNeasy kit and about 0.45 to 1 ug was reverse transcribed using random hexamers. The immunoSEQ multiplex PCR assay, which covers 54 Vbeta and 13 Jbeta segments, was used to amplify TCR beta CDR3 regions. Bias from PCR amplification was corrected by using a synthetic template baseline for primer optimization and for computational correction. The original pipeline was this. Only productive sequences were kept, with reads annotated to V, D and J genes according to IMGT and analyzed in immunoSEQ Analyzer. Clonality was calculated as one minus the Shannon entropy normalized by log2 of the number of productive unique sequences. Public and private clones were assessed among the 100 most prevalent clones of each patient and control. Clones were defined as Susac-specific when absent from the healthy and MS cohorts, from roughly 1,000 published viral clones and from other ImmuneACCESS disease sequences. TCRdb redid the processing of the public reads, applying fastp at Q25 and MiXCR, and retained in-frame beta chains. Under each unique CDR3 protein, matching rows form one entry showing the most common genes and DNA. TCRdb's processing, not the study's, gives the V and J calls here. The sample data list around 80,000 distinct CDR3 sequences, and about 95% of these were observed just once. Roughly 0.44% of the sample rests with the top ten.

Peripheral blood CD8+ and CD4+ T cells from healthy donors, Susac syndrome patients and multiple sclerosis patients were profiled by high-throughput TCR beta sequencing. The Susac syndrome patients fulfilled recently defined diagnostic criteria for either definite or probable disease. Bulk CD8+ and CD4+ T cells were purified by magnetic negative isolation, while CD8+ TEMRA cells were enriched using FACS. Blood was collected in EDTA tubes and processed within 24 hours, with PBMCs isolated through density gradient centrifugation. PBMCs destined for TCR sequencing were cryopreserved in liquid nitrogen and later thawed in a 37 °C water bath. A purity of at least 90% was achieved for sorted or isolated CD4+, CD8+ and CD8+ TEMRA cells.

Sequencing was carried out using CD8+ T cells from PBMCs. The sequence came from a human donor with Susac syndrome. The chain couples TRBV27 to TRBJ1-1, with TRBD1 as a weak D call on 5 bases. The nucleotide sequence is TGTGCCAGCAGTTCTCGGGGGGTGAACACTGAAGCTTTCTTT. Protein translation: CASSSRGVNTEAFF.